The rows below give T cell receptor beta chains drawn from one sample of a study of blood T cells in healthy people across ages. TCRdb reprocessed the 5' RACE reads via MiXCR and lists one record per CDR3 protein. The sample yields roughly 700,000 distinct CDR3 sequences, about 52% seen once. What was sequenced was blood. These receptors all stem from a woman aged 55 to 70 in good health. CDR3s include the opening cysteine and the closing phenylalanine or tryptophan. D genes are given only for firm matches. The size of a clone is reported for some rows only, either as once, few or many, or as a class for expanded clones.

J gene: TRBJ2-3; D gene: TRBD2; V gene: TRBV5-5; clone size: .; CDR3 DNA: TGTGCCAGCGGCTTGACTAGCGGGACTGGGGGTGGCACAGATACGCAGTATTTT; CDR3 protein: CASGLTSGTGGGTDTQYF
J gene: TRBJ2-1; D gene: .; V gene: TRBV12-3/TRBV12-4; clone size: .; CDR3 DNA: TGTACCAGCATCGGGACCTACGGAAATGAGCAGTTCTTC; CDR3 protein: CTSIGTYGNEQFF
J gene: TRBJ2-2; D gene: .; V gene: TRBV21-1; clone size: .; CDR3 DNA: TGTGCCAGCAGCAAAGGGCTACAGGGGACTAACACCGGGGAGCTGTTTTTT; CDR3 protein: CASSKGLQGTNTGELFF
J gene: TRBJ2-7; D gene: .; V gene: TRBV28; clone size: .; CDR3 DNA: TGTGCCAGCAGTTCCCCAGCATCAGAGCAGTACTTC; CDR3 protein: CASSSPASEQYF
J gene: TRBJ2-2; D gene: TRBD1; V gene: TRBV27; clone size: .; CDR3 DNA: TGTGCCAGCAGTTTAATACCAGGGGGCGAAGACACCGGGGAGCTGTTTTTT; CDR3 protein: CASSLIPGGEDTGELFF
J gene: TRBJ2-7; D gene: .; V gene: TRBV15; clone size: .; CDR3 DNA: TGTGCCACCAGCAGAGAGTTGCTTATCACCGAGCAGTACTTC; CDR3 protein: CATSRELLITEQYF
J gene: TRBJ2-2; D gene: .; V gene: TRBV6-2/TRBV6-3; clone size: .; CDR3 DNA: TGTGCCAGCAGTTACATCGGCAGGGGACGGAACACCGGGGAGCTGTTTTTT; CDR3 protein: CASSYIGRGRNTGELFF
J gene: TRBJ2-3; D gene: TRBD2; V gene: TRBV28; clone size: .; CDR3 DNA: TGTGCCAGCACCCCGTGGGCGGGAGAGGGCACAGATACGCAGTATTTT; CDR3 protein: CASTPWAGEGTDTQYF
J gene: TRBJ2-7; D gene: TRBD1; V gene: TRBV10-3; clone size: few; CDR3 DNA: TGTGCCATCAGTGGTGTACCCGGGACAGGGATTACGAAGCAGTACTTC; CDR3 protein: CAISGVPGTGITKQYF
J gene: TRBJ2-7; D gene: TRBD2; V gene: TRBV20-1; clone size: .; CDR3 DNA: TGCAGTGCTATCAATAGCGGGAGACACTACGAGCAGTACTTC; CDR3 protein: CSAINSGRHYEQYF
J gene: TRBJ1-4; D gene: .; V gene: TRBV28; clone size: few; CDR3 DNA: TGTGCCAGCAGTGGTGACAGGCGCTCCAATGAAAAACTGTTTTTT; CDR3 protein: CASSGDRRSNEKLFF